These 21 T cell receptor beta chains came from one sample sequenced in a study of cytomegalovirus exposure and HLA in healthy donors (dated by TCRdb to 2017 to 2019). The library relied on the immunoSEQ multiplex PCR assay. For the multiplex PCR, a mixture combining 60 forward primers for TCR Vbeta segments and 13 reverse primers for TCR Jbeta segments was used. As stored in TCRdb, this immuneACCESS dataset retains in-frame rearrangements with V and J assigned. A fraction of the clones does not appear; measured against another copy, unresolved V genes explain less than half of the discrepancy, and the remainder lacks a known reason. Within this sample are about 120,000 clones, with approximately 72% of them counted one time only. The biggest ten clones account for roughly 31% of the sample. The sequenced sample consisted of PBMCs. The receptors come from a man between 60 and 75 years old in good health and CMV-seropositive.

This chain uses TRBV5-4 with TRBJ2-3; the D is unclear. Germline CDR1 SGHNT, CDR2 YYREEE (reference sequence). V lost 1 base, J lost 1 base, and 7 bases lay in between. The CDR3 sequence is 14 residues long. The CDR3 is CASSLFGGTDTQYF. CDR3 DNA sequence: TGTGCCAGCAGCTTGTTTGGAGGCACAGATACGCAGTATTTT.

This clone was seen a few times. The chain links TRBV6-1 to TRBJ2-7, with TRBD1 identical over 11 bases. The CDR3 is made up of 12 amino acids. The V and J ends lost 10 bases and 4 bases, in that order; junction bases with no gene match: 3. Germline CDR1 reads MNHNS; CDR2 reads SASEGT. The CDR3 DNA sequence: TGTGCCACCCGGGACAGGGGGTACGAGCAGTACTTC. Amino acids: CATRDRGYEQYF.

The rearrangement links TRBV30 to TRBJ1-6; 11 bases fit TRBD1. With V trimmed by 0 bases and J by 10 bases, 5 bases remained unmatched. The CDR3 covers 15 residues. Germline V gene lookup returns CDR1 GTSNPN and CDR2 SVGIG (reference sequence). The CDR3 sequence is CAWSVWDRGGSPLHF. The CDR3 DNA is TGTGCCTGGAGTGTTTGGGACAGGGGGGGGTCACCCCTCCACTTT.

CDR3 in amino acids: CASSLANGVYGYTF. The CDR3 DNA is TGTGCCAGCAGCTTGGCCAACGGAGTCTATGGCTACACCTTC. The chain links TRBV5-4 to TRBJ1-2, with D unclear. Germline assignment: CDR1 SGHNT and CDR2 YYREEE (reference sequence). Deletions cut 0 bases from V and 4 bases from J, with 10 bases between. CDR3 size: 14 residues.

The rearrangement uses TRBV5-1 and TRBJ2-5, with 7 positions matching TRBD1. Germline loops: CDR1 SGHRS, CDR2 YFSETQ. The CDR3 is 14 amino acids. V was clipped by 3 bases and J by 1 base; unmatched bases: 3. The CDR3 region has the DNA TGCGCCAGCAGCTCTGGGACAGCCCAAGAGACCCAGTACTTC. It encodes CASSSGTAQETQYF.

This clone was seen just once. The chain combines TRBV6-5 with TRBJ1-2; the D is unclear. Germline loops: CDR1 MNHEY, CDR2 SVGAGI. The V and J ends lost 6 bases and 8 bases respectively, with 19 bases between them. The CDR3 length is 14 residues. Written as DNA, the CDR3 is TGTGCCAGCAGCAAGGACCTGAGGGAGCGCGGCTACACCTTC. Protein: CASSKDLRERGYTF.

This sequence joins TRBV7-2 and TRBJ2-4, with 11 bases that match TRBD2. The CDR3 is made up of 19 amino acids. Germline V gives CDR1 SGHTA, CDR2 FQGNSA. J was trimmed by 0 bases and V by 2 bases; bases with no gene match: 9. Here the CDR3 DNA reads TGTGCCAGCAGCTTAAAGGCTAGCGGGGGGCAGTTAGCCAAAAACATTCAGTACTTC. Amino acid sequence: CASSLKASGGQLAKNIQYF.

The CDR3, as DNA: TGTGCCTGGAGTGTCGGACGGACTCAACCCTACGAGCAGTACTTC. Translation: CAWSVGRTQPYEQYF. The chain recombines TRBV30 with TRBJ2-7; D is possibly TRBD2 (5 bases). This CDR3 comprises 15 residues. The V gene lost 0 bases and the J gene lost 2 bases, with 14 bases spanning the gap. CDR1 and CDR2 from the germline V gene are GTSNPN and SVGIG (reference sequence). Full variable domain (outside the CDR3, taken from reference TRBV30 and TRBJ2-7): SQTIHQWPATLVQPVGSPLSLECTVEGTSNPNLYWYRQAAGRGLQLLFYSVGIGQISSEVPQNLSASRPQDRQFILSSKKLLLSDSGFYLCAWSVGRTQPYEQYFGPGTRLTVT.

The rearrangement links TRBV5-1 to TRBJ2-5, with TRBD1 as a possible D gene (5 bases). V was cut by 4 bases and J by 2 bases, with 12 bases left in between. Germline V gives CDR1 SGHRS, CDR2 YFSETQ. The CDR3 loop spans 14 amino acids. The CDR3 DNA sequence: TGCGCCAGCAGCGGCGGCAAGGGGCAAGAGACCCAGTACTTC. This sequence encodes CASSGGKGQETQYF.

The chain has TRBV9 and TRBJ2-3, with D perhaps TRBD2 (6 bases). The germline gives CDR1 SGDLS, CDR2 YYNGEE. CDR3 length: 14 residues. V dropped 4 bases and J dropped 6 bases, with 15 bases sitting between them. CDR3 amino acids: CASSLVSSEDTQYF. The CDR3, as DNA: TGTGCCAGCAGCCTGGTTTCTAGCGAGGATACGCAGTATTTT.

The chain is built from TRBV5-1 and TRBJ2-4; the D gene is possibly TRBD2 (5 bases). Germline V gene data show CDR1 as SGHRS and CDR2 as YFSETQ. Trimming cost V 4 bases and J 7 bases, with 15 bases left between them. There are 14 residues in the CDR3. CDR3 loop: CASSNQTGFNIQYF. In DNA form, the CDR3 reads TGCGCCAGCAGCAACCAAACGGGGTTCAACATTCAGTACTTC.

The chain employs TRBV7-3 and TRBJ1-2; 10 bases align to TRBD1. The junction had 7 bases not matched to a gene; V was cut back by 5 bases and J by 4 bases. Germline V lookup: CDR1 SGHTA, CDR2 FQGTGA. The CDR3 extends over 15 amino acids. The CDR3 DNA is TGTGCCAGCAGCCCCGGGACAGGGGATGTCTATGGCTACACCTTC. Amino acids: CASSPGTGDVYGYTF.

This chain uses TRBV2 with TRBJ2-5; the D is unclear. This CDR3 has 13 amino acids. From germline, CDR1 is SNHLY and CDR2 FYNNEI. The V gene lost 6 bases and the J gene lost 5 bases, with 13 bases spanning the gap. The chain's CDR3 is CASRSRFLETQYF. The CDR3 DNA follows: TGTGCCAGCAGGTCCCGGTTCCTTGAGACCCAGTACTTC. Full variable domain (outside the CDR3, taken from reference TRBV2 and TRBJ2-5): EPEVTQTPSHQVTQMGQEVILRCVPISNHLYFYWYRQILGQKVEFLVSFYNNEISEKSEIFDDQFSVERPDGSNFTLKIRSTKLEDSAMYFCASRSRFLETQYFGPGTRLLVL.

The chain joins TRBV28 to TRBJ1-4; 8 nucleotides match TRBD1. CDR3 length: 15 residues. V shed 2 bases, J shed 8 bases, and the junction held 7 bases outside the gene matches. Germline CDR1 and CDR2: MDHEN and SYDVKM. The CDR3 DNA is TGTGCCAGCAGTTTAGGGCAGGGGGCTTGGGAAAAACTGTTTTTT. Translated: CASSLGQGAWEKLFF.

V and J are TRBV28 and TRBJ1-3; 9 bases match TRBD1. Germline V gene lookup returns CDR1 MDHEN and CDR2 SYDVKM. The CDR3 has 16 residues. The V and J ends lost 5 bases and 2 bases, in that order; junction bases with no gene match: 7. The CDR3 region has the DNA TGTGCCAGCAGTCTAATGGGACAGGGCGCTGGAAACACCATATATTTT. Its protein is CASSLMGQGAGNTIYF.

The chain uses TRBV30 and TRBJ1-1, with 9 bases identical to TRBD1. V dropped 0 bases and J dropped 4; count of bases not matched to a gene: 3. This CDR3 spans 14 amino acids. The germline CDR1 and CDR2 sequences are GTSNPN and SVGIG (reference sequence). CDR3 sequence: CAWSVGTGTTEAFF. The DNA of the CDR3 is TGTGCCTGGAGTGTTGGGACAGGGACCACTGAAGCTTTCTTT. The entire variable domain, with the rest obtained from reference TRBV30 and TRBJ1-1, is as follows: SQTIHQWPATLVQPVGSPLSLECTVEGTSNPNLYWYRQAAGRGLQLLFYSVGIGQISSEVPQNLSASRPQDRQFILSSKKLLLSDSGFYLCAWSVGTGTTEAFFGQGTRLTVV.

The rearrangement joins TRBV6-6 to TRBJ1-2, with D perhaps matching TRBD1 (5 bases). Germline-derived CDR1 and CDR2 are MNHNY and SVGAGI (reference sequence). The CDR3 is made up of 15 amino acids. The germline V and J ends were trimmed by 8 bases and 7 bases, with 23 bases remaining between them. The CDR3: CASRPAGGRRGGYTF. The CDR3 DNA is TGTGCCAGCCGCCCTGCCGGGGGTCGGCGGGGTGGCTACACCTTC.

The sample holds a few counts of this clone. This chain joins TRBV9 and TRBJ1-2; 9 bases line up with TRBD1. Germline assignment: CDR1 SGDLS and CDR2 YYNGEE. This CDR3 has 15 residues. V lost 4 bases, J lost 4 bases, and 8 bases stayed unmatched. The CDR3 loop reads CASSIRTGDFYGYTF. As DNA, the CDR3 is TGTGCCAGCAGCATCCGGACAGGGGACTTCTATGGCTACACCTTC. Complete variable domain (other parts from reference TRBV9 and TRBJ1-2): DSGVTQTPKHLITATGQRVTLRCSPRSGDLSVYWYQQSLDQGLQFLIQYYNGEERAKGNILERFSAQQFPDLHSELNLSSLELGDSALYFCASSIRTGDFYGYTFGSGTRLTVV.

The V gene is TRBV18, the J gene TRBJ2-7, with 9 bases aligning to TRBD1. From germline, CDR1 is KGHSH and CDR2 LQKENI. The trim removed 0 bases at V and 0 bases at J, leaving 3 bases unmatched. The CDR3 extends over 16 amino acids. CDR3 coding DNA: TGTGCCAGCTCACCACCGGACAGGGGATACTCCTACGAGCAGTACTTC. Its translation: CASSPPDRGYSYEQYF.

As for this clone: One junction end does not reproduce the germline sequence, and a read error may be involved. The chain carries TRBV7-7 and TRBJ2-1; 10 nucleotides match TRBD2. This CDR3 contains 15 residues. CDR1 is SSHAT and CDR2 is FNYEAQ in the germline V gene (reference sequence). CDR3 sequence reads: CASSPSSGSVYEQFF. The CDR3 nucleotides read TGTGCTAGCAGTCCGTCTAGCGGGAGTGTCTATGAGCAGTTCTTC.

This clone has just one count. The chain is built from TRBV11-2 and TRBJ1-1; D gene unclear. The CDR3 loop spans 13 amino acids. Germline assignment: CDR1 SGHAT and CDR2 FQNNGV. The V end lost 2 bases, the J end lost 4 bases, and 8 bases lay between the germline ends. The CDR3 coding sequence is TGTGCCAGCAGCTTATCGCTAGGCACTGAAGCTTTCTTT. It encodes CASSLSLGTEAFF.